Presented here are 15 T cell receptor beta chains from one specimen sequenced in a study of post-analysis software for immune sequencing data. Their recognized antigens are unknown. Incorporated into the TCR beta cDNA libraries were unique molecular identifiers, which served to reduce PCR and sequencing biases. MiXCR, applied by TCRdb to the PCR reads, yields one record per CDR3 protein. The sample consists of roughly 870,000 distinct CDR3 sequences, 53% of them appearing once. Regarding the study as a whole: TRBV5-6, TRBV5-1 and TRBV20-1 belonged to a set of roughly 5 TRBV segments that were more frequent in patients than controls.

What was sequenced was blood. The receptors stem from a girl aged 5 to 17 with multiple sclerosis.

About this clonotype itself: At one end the junction does not follow the germline gene, possibly because of a read error. V and J are TRBV7-9 and TRBJ2-5; D might be TRBD1 or TRBD2, each matching 7 bases. This CDR3 contains 15 residues. Germline values: CDR1 SEHNR, CDR2 FQNEAQ (reference sequence). The CDR3 is CASSIFTGEGETQHF. The CDR3 DNA sequence: TGTGCCAGCAGCATCTTCACAGGGGAGGGGGAGACCCAGCACTTC.

This clonotype appeared a few times. The rearrangement links TRBV27 to TRBJ2-1, with 7 bases aligning to TRBD2. Trimming cost V 8 bases and J 2 bases; bases outside gene matches: 6. The germline CDR1 and CDR2 sequences are MNHEY and SMNVEV (reference sequence). CDR3 length: 14 residues. The CDR3 loop reads CASRSGFAYNEQFF. The CDR3 DNA sequence: TGTGCCAGCCGTAGCGGGTTTGCCTACAATGAGCAGTTCTTC.

Only a few counts were recorded for this clonotype. The chain carries TRBV29-1 and TRBJ2-3; unclear D gene. From germline, CDR1 is SQVTM and CDR2 ANQGSEA. CDR3 length: 12 residues. Trimming stripped 5 bases from V and 3 bases from J, with 9 bases between. DNA of the CDR3: TGCAGCGTTCCGGTTACGACAGATACGCAGTATTTT. Residues: CSVPVTTDTQYF.

This clonotype was seen once. This chain links TRBV4-1 with TRBJ1-1; D gene uncertain. The CDR3 spans 14 residues. Trimming took 4 bases from V and 1 from J, leaving 10 bases between them. Germline V gene sequence: CDR1 MGHRA, CDR2 YSYEKL. The CDR3 loop reads CASSRTSSNTEAFF. The CDR3 DNA reads TGCGCCAGCAGCCGCACAAGTTCGAACACTGAAGCTTTCTTT.

The J gene is TRBJ2-1, the V gene TRBV7-3, with 8 nucleotides matching TRBD2. The CDR3 loop spans 16 amino acids. Germline CDR1 reads SGHTA; CDR2 reads FQGTGA. Germline trimming cut 1 base from V and 10 bases from J; bases unmatched to any gene: 12. In nucleotides, the CDR3 is TGTGCCAGCAGCTTAAGGCTAGCGGGCCGTACATCGGAGCAGTTCTTC. It encodes CASSLRLAGRTSEQFF.

This clonotype was detected only once. The V call is TRBV7-9, the J call TRBJ2-1; the D gene is possibly TRBD2 (6 bases). The CDR3 length is 16 residues. Trimming stripped 4 bases from V and 2 bases from J, with 15 bases between. Per germline, CDR1 SEHNR and CDR2 FQNEAQ (reference sequence). The CDR3 bases are TGTGCCAGCAGCTCCCTGGGTAGCGGCCCCTACAATGAGCAGTTCTTC. Residues: CASSSLGSGPYNEQFF.

The rearrangement uses TRBV29-1 and TRBJ1-1, with D possibly being TRBD1 (6 bases). CDR1 and CDR2 (germline): SQVTM, ANQGSEA. The CDR3 runs 11 residues. Trimming removed 6 bases from V and 10 bases from J, with 15 bases in between. The CDR3 loop is CSVDTGFGAFF. Here the CDR3 DNA reads TGCAGCGTAGATACAGGGTTTGGAGCTTTCTTT.

The chain uses TRBV29-1 and TRBJ1-5; D ambiguous. Per the germline V gene, CDR1 is SQVTM and CDR2 is ANQGSEA. The V gene lost 6 bases and the J gene lost 0 bases, with 9 bases spanning the gap. This CDR3 spans 13 amino acids. For the CDR3, the DNA is TGCAGCGTGATTGACGGTAGCAATCAGCCCCAGCATTTT. Translated, it gives CSVIDGSNQPQHF. The variable domain in full, with the rest retrieved from reference TRBV29-1 and TRBJ1-5, is SAVISQKPSRDICQRGTSLTIQCQVDSQVTMMFWYRQQPGQSLTLIATANQGSEATYESGFVIDKFPISRPNLTFSTLTVSNMSPEDSSIYLCSVIDGSNQPQHFGDGTRLSIL.

The gene calls are TRBV27 and TRBJ2-7, with 7 positions matching TRBD1. The junction had 10 bases not matched to a gene; V was cut back by 4 bases and J by 1 base. CDR1 is MNHEY and CDR2 is SMNVEV in the germline V gene (reference sequence). This CDR3 is built from 16 residues. Here the CDR3 DNA reads TGTGCCAGCAGTTCCCGACAGGGTTTGAGGTCCTACGAGCAGTACTTC. Residues: CASSSRQGLRSYEQYF.

The chain employs TRBV20-1 and TRBJ1-2; D perhaps matches TRBD1 (5 bases). Germline V gene lookup returns CDR1 DFQATT and CDR2 SNEGSKA (reference sequence). Trimming took 5 bases from V and 4 from J, leaving 14 bases between them. The CDR3 has 13 residues. The CDR3 coding sequence is TGCAGTGCTCTCGAGGAGGGGCGCTATGGCTACACCTTC. This encodes CSALEEGRYGYTF.

This clonotype was recorded a few times. The chain carries TRBV29-1 and TRBJ2-7, with 8 positions matching TRBD2. The CDR3 length is 13 residues. J lost 3 bases, V lost 6 bases, and 7 bases had no gene match. Germline-derived CDR1 and CDR2 are SQVTM and ANQGSEA. The CDR3 coding sequence is TGCAGCGTAGATAGCGGGAACCTCTACGAGCAGTACTTC. It translates to CSVDSGNLYEQYF.

The V call is TRBV20-1, the J call TRBJ2-5; D is perhaps TRBD1 (5 bases). Trimming stripped 1 base from V and 2 bases from J, with 11 bases between. This CDR3 contains 14 residues. Germline V gene sequence: CDR1 DFQATT, CDR2 SNEGSKA (reference sequence). CDR3 DNA sequence: TGCAGTGCTAGAGCCAAGACAGCGCAAGAGACCCAGTACTTC. Translating gives CSARAKTAQETQYF.

This chain uses TRBV20-1 with TRBJ1-1, with 7 bases identical to TRBD1. The CDR3 is 12 residues long. The germline gives CDR1 DFQATT, CDR2 SNEGSKA (reference sequence). The V segment lost 3 bases and the J segment 6 bases; nucleotides outside the gene matches: 4. In DNA, the CDR3 is TGCAGTGCTAGTAAGGGGGCAGCTGAAGCTTTCTTT. Translating gives CSASKGAAEAFF.

The chain uses TRBV12-3 or TRBV12-4 and TRBJ2-3; 7 bases fit TRBD1. Germline trimming cut 3 bases from V and 4 bases from J; bases unmatched to any gene: 10. The CDR3 has 16 residues. CDR3 amino acids: CASSFGTELRADTQYF. The CDR3 nucleotides read TGTGCCAGCAGTTTCGGGACAGAGTTAAGAGCAGATACGCAGTATTTT.

This clonotype was observed a few times. The rearrangement uses TRBV6-1 and TRBJ2-1; weak D call: TRBD2 (6 bases). With 6 bases removed from V and 0 bases from J, the gap between germline ends came to 21 bases. The germline gives CDR1 MNHNS, CDR2 SASEGT. The CDR3 spans 18 residues. CDR3 sequence reads: CASRHTSGTGSSYNEQFF. CDR3 DNA sequence: TGTGCCAGCAGACATACTTCCGGGACTGGGAGCTCCTACAATGAGCAGTTCTTC.